This T cell receptor (beta chain) appears in the sequencing data of a study of cytomegalovirus exposure and HLA in healthy donors. Study observations and caveats: Data from an earlier analysis indicated that most TCR beta V segments were productive either about 90% or about 30% of the time. Specificity of a few CMV-associated chains for CMV antigens was verified in vitro. Several top significant clusters appeared, in a later analysis, to be linked to common viral pathogens. Apart from CMV serostatus, no immune exposure information was available.

This clone was seen more than once but under ten times. As yet, its antigen is unknown. 13 Jbeta primers and 60 Vbeta primers were used for the PCR. Only in-frame clones appear in the TCRdb table, and some are missing; sequencing was by immunoSEQ multiplex PCR. The table shows over 100,000 clones, with about two thirds occurring only once. The CDR3 is made up of 13 amino acids. After removal of 6 bases from V and 8 bases from J, the junction contained 8 bases not matched to a gene. In germline, CDR1 is SGDLS, CDR2 YYNGEE. Source material: PBMCs. The chain carries TRBV9 and TRBJ1-2; 9 bases are a match to TRBD1. This TCR derives from a young man in good health and CMV-seropositive. CDR3 nucleotides: TGTGCCAGCAACGCACAGGGGGCAGGAGGCTACACCTTC. Translation: CASNAQGAGGYTF.